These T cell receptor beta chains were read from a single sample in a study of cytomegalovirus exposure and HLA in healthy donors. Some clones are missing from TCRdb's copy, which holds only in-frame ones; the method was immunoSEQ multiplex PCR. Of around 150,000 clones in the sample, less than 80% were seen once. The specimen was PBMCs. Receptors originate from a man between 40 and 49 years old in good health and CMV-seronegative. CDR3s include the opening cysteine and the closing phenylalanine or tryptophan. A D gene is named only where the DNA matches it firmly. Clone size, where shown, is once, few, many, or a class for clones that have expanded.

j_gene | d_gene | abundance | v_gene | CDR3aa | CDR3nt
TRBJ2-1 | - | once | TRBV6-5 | CAVEGSYNEQFF | TGTGCCGTCGAGGGATCCTACAATGAGCAGTTCTTC
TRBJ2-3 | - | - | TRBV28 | CASSPAGSTDTQYF | TGTGCCAGCAGTCCCGCGGGGAGCACAGATACGCAGTATTTT
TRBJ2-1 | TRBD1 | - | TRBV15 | CATSKQGKQFF | TGTGCCACCAGCAAACAGGGGAAGCAGTTCTTC
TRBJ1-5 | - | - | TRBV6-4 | CASSQGSNQPQHF | TGTGCCAGCAGCCAGGGAAGCAATCAGCCCCAGCATTTT
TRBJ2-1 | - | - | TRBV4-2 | CASSQDPQETSYNEQFF | TGTGCCAGCAGCCAAGATCCTCAGGAAACATCCTACAATGAGCAGTTCTTC
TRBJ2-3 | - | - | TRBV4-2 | CASSQREFALRTDTQYF | TGTGCCAGCAGCCAGAGAGAGTTCGCTTTACGCACAGATACGCAGTATTTT
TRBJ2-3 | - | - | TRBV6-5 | CASSYGLRLPQYF | TGTGCCAGCAGTTACGGACTTCGTTTACCGCAGTATTTT
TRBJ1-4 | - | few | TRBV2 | CASSETRLVEKLFF | TGTGCCAGCAGTGAAACGCGATTAGTGGAAAAACTGTTTTTT
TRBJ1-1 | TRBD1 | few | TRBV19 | CASSIRAGQGTEAFF | TGTGCCAGTAGTATACGGGCGGGACAGGGTACTGAAGCTTTCTTT
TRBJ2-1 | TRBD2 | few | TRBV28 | CASRGSGRYNEQFF | TGTGCCAGCAGGGGTAGCGGGAGGTACAATGAGCAGTTCTTC
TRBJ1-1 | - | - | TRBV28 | CASSLRGAFPFF | TGTGCCAGCAGTTTACGCGGGGCTTTTCCTTTCTTT
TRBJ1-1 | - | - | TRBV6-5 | CASSYGAANTEAFF | TGTGCCAGCAGTTACGGGGCCGCGAACACTGAAGCTTTCTTT
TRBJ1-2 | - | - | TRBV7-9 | CASSLPSRVGYTF | TGTGCCAGCAGCTTACCCTCTCGGGTAGGCTACACCTTC
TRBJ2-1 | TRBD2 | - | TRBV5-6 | CASSLEAGGLSYNEQFF | TGTGCCAGCAGCCTGGAAGCGGGAGGGCTCTCCTACAATGAGCAGTTCTTC
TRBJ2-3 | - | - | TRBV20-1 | CSASMSDTQYF | TGCAGTGCTAGTATGTCAGATACGCAGTATTTT
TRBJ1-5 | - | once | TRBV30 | CAWTRDSNQPQHF | TGTGCCTGGACCAGGGATAGCAATCAGCCCCAGCATTTT
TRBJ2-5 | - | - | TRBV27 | CASSLSATSGTQYF | TGTGCCAGCAGTTTATCGGCTACCTCGGGGACCCAGTACTTC
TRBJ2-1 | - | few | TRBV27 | CASTQKQGWNEQFF | TGTGCCAGCACCCAAAAGCAGGGTTGGAATGAGCAGTTCTTC
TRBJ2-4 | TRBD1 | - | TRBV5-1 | CASSGVRDRLSSKNSQYF | TGCGCCAGCAGCGGGGTCCGGGACAGACTGAGTTCCAAAAACAGTCAGTACTTC
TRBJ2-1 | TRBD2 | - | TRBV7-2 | CASSLEGLAGAREQFF | TGTGCCAGCAGCTTAGAAGGATTAGCGGGAGCCCGAGAGCAGTTCTTC
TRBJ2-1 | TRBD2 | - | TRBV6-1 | CASSSGNINNEQFF | TGTGCCAGCAGTAGCGGGAATATCAACAATGAGCAGTTCTTC
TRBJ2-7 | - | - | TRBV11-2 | CASSFEFGDEQYF | TGTGCCAGCAGCTTTGAGTTCGGGGACGAGCAGTACTTC
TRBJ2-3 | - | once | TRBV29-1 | CSVEGGRGYTDTQYF | TGCAGCGTTGAAGGAGGTCGGGGATACACAGATACGCAGTATTTT
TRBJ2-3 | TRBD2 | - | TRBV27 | CASSSLTGGGIDTQYF | TGTGCCAGCAGTTCTCTGACAGGCGGGGGGATAGATACGCAGTATTTT
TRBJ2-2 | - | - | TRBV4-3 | CASSQGGMGTGELFF | TGCGCCAGCAGCCAAGGCGGGATGGGCACCGGGGAGCTGTTTTTT
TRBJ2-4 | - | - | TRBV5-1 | CASSLVGRLNIQYF | TGCGCCAGCAGCTTGGTGGGGCGATTAAACATTCAGTACTTC
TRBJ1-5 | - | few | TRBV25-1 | CASSPGGNQPQHF | TGTGCCAGCAGTCCAGGGGGCAATCAGCCCCAGCATTTT
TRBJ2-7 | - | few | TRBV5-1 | CASSLAPGSSYEQYF | TGCGCCAGCAGCTTGGCCCCGGGATCGTCCTACGAGCAGTACTTC
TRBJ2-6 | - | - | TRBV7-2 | CASSFSGTPGANVLTF | TGTGCCAGCAGCTTCAGCGGAACCCCTGGGGCCAACGTCCTGACTTTC
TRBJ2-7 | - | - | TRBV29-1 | CSVEDSTYEQYF | TGCAGCGTTGAGGACAGTACCTACGAGCAGTACTTC
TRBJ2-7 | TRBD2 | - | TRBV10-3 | CAISGLADYEQYF | TGTGCCATCAGTGGACTAGCGGACTACGAGCAGTACTTC
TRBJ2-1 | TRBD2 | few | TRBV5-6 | CASSLELAGGPFNEQFF | TGTGCCAGCAGCTTGGAACTAGCGGGAGGGCCATTCAATGAGCAGTTCTTC
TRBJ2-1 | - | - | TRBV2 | CASSDNGGSYNEQFF | TGTGCCAGCAGTGATAACGGGGGCTCCTACAATGAGCAGTTCTTC
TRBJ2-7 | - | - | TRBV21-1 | CASSKAGQGPYEQYF | TGTGCCAGCAGCAAAGCTGGCCAGGGCCCCTACGAGCAGTACTTC
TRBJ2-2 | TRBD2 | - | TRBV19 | CATSPGGWTSANTGELFF | TGTGCCACCTCACCGGGGGGTTGGACTAGCGCGAACACCGGGGAGCTGTTTTTT
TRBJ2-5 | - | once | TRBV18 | CASSPIGVETQYF | TGTGCCAGCTCTCCCATTGGAGTGGAGACCCAGTACTTC
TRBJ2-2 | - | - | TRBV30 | CAWSFRTVNTGELFF | TGTGCCTGGAGTTTCCGGACTGTAAACACCGGGGAGCTGTTTTTT
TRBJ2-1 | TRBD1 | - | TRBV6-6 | CASSFTRGRRYNEQFF | TGTGCCAGCAGTTTCACCAGGGGGCGACGATACAATGAGCAGTTCTTC
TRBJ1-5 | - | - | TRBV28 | CASSSAGSHSNQPQHF | TGTGCCAGCAGTTCGGCGGGATCACATAGCAATCAGCCCCAGCATTTT
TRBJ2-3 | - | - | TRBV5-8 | CASSPGLQSTDTQYF | TGTGCCAGCAGCCCCGGGTTGCAGAGCACAGATACGCAGTATTTT
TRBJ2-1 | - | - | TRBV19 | CASGQQFYNEQFF | TGTGCCAGTGGACAGCAGTTTTACAATGAGCAGTTCTTC
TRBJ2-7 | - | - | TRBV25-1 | CASSTNSGAVSEQYF | TGTGCCAGCAGTACCAATAGCGGAGCCGTCTCCGAGCAGTACTTC
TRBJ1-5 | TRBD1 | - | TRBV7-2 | CASSFRQGDQPQHF | TGTGCCAGCAGCTTTCGACAGGGGGATCAGCCCCAGCATTTT
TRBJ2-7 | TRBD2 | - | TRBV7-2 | CASSLVGTSGRDSYEQYF | TGTGCCAGCAGCTTAGTTGGGACTAGCGGGAGGGATTCCTACGAGCAGTACTTC
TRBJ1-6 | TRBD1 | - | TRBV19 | CATRPDRGSNSPLHF | TGTGCCACCCGGCCGGACAGGGGGAGCAATTCACCCCTCCACTTT
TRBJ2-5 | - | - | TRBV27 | CASSRERAGAGTQYF | TGTGCCAGCAGCCGGGAAAGAGCAGGGGCAGGGACCCAGTACTTC
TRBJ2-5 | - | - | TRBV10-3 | CAISVGGTEQETQYF | TGTGCCATCAGTGTAGGAGGGACGGAACAAGAGACCCAGTACTTC
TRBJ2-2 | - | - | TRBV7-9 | CASHEGRDTGELFF | TGTGCCAGCCACGAGGGTAGGGACACCGGGGAGCTGTTTTTT